This T cell receptor beta chain was found in a study of siplizumab effects on memory and regulatory T cells. Study-level results: Proliferating Tregs from siplizumab cultures lacked functional confirmation of suppression. Of the proliferating CD4+ or CD8+ clones, roughly 80-97% lacked a naive or memory phenotype that could be assigned. Controls had around 28% Treg-derived mappable alloreactive CD4+ clones on average, versus approximately 73% with siplizumab.

V was cut by 5 bases and J by 3 bases, with 12 bases left in between. Germline CDR1 MNHEY, CDR2 SMNVEV (reference sequence). CDR3 length equals 14 residues. Naive, memory, effector memory and TEMRA subsets that were unstimulated underwent sequencing in a few donor pairs. TCRdb's table, derived via immunoSEQ multiplex PCR, lists solely in-frame clones and lacks some. The repertoire holds 45,000 to 60,000 clones, with more than 75% as singletons. Turning to this clone: Its matching antigen is unknown.

The origin of this receptor is a human donor in good health. The chain couples TRBV27 to TRBJ2-3; D gene unclear. What was sequenced was naive CD8+ T cells sorted from blood. The CDR3, as DNA: TGTGCCAGCAGTCCCCTCGCTCGAACAGATACGCAGTATTTT. Translating gives CASSPLARTDTQYF.